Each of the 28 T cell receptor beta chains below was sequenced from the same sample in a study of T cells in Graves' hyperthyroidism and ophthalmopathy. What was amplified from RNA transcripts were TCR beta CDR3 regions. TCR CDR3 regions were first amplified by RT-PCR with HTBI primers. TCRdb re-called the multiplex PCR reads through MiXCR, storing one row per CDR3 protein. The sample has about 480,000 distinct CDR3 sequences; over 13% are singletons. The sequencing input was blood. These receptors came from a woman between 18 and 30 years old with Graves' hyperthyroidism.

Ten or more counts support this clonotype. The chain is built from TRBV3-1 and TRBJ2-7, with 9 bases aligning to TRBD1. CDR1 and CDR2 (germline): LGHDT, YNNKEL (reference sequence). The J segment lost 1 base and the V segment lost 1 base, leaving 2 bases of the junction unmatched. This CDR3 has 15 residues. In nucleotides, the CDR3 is TGTGCCAGCAGCCAAGGGACAGGGGCTTCCTACGAGCAGTACTTC. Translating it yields CASSQGTGASYEQYF.

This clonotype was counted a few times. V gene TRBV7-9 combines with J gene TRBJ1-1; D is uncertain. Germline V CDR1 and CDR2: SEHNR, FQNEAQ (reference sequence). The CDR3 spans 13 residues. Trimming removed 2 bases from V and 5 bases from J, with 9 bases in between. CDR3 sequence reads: CASSLNGGTEAFF. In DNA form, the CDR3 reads TGTGCCAGCAGCTTAAATGGAGGGACTGAAGCTTTCTTT.

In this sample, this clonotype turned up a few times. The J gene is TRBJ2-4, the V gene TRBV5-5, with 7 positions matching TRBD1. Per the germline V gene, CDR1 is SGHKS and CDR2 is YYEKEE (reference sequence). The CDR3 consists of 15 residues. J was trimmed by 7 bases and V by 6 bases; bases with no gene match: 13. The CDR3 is CASTSIEGAGNIQYF. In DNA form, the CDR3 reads TGTGCCAGCACCTCGATTGAGGGGGCCGGGAACATTCAGTACTTC.

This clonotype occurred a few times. The chain's CDR3 is CARKLSGSSAEQYV. The CDR3 DNA is TGTGCCAGAAAACTTAGCGGGAGTAGTGCCGAGCAGTACGTC. The V and J genes are TRBV19 and TRBJ2-7; 9 bases agree with TRBD2. The CDR3 consists of 14 residues. J lost 6 bases, V lost 9 bases, and 12 bases had no gene match. Germline CDR1 is LNHDA and CDR2 is SQIVND (reference sequence).

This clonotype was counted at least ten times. The CDR3 sequence is CASSRDTLRGTEAFF. The DNA for the CDR3 is TGTGCCAGCAGCCGGGACACCCTAAGAGGGACTGAAGCTTTCTTT. This chain joins TRBV3-1 and TRBJ1-1, with D maybe TRBD1 (6 bases). Germline assignment: CDR1 LGHDT and CDR2 YNNKEL (reference sequence). The CDR3 loop spans 15 amino acids. The V end lost 4 bases, the J end lost 5 bases, and 17 bases lay between the germline ends.

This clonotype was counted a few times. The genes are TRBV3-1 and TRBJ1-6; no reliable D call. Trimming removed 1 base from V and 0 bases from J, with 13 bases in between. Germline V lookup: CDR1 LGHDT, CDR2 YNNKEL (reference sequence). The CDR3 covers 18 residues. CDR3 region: CASSQVTGISSYNSPLHF. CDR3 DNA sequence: TGTGCCAGCAGCCAAGTGACCGGTATAAGCTCCTATAATTCACCCCTCCACTTT. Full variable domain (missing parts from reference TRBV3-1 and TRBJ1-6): DTAVSQTPKYLVTQMGNDKSIKCEQNLGHDTMYWYKQDSKKFLKIMFSYNNKELIINETVPNRFSPKSPDKAHLNLHINSLELGDSAVYFCASSQVTGISSYNSPLHFGNGTRLTVT.

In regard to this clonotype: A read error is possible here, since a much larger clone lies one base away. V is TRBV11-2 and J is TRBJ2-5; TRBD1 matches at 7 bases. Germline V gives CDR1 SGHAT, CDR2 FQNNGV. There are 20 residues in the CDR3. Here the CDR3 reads CTSSLVEQITTGVEAETQYF. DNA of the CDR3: TGTACCAGCAGCTTAGTAGAGCAAATTACCACAGGGGTTGAAGCGGAGACCCAGTACTTC.

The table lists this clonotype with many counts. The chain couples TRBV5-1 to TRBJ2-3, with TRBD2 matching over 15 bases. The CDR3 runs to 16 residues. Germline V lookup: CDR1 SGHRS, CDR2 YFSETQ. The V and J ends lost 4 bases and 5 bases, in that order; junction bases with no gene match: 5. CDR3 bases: TGCGCCAGCAGCGCGGGACTAGCGGGAGGAAGAGATACGCAGTATTTT. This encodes CASSAGLAGGRDTQYF.

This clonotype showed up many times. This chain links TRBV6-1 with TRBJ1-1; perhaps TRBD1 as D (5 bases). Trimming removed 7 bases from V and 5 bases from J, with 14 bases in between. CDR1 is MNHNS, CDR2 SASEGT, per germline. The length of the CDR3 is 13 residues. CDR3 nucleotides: TGTGCCAGCAAAGCAGGGCTGAGTACTGAAGCTTTCTTT. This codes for CASKAGLSTEAFF.

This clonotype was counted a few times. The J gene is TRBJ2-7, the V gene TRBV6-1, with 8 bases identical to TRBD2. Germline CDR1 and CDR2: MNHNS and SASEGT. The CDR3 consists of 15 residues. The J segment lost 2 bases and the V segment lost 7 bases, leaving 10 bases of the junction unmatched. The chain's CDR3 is CASTPSGSAAYEQYV. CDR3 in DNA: TGTGCCAGCACTCCAAGCGGGAGCGCCGCCTACGAGCAGTACGTC.

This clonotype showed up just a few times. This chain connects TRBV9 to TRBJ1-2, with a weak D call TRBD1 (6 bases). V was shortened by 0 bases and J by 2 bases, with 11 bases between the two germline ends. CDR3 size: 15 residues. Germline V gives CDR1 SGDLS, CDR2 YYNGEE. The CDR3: CASSVGGHINYGYTF. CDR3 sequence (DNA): TGTGCCAGCAGCGTAGGGGGACACATAAACTATGGCTACACCTTC.

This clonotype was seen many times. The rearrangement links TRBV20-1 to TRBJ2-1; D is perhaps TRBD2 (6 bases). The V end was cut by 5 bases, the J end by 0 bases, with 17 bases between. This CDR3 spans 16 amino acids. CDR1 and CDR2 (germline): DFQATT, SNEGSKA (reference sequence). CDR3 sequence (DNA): TGCAGTGCTGGACCTCTGAGCGGGTACTCCTACAATGAGCAGTTCTTC. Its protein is CSAGPLSGYSYNEQFF.

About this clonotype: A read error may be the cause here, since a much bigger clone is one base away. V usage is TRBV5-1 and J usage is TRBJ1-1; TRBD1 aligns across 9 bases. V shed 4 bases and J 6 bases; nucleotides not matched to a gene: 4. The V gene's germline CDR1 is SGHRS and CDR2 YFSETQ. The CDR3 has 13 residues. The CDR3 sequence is CASSAGTGPEAFF. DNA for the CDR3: TGCGCCAGCAGCGCTGGGACAGGGCCTGAAGCTTTCTTT.

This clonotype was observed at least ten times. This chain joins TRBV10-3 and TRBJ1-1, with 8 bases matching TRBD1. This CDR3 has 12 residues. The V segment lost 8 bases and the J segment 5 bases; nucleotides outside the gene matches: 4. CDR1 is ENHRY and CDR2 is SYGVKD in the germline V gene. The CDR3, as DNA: TGTGCCATCCAGGGGGCTTGGACTGAAGCTTTCTTT. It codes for CAIQGAWTEAFF.

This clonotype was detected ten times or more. DNA for the CDR3: TGTGCCAGCAGCACTCTGACAGGGCATAAAAACACTGAAGCTTTCTTT. Protein sequence: CASSTLTGHKNTEAFF. The chain is built from TRBV11-2 and TRBJ1-1; 7 nucleotides line up with TRBD1. The J segment lost 2 bases and the V segment lost 5 bases, leaving 11 bases of the junction unmatched. Germline assignment: CDR1 SGHAT and CDR2 FQNNGV. The CDR3 runs 16 residues.

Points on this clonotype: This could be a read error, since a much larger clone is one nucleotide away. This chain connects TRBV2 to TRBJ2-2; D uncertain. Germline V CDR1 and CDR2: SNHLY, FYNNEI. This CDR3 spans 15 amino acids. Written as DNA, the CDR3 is TGTGCCAACAGTGCTCTATACAGAGACACCGGGGAGCTGTTTTTT. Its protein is CANSALYRDTGELFF. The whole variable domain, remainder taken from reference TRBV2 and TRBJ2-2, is EPEVTQTPSHQVTQMGQEVILRCVPISNHLYFYWYRQILGQKVEFLVSFYNNEISEKSEIFDDQFSVERPDGSNFTLKIRSTKLEDSAMYFCANSALYRDTGELFFGEGSRLTVL.

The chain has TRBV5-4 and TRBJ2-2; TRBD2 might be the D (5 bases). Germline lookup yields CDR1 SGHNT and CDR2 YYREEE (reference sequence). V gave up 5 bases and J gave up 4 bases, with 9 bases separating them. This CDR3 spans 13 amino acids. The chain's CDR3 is CASRPSLTGELFF. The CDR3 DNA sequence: TGTGCCAGCAGGCCTAGCCTCACCGGGGAGCTGTTTTTT.

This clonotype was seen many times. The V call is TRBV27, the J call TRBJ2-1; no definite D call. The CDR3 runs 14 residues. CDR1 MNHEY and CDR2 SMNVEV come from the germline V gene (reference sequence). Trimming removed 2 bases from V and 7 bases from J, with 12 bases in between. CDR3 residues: CASSLVYPPNEQFF. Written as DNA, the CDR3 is TGTGCCAGCAGTTTAGTTTACCCGCCGAATGAGCAGTTCTTC.

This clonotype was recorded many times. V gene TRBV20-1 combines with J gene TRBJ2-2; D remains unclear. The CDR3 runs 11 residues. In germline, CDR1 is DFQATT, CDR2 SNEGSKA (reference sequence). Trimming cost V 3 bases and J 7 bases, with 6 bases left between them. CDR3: CSARSVGELFF. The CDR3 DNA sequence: TGCAGTGCTAGGTCGGTCGGGGAGCTGTTTTTT.

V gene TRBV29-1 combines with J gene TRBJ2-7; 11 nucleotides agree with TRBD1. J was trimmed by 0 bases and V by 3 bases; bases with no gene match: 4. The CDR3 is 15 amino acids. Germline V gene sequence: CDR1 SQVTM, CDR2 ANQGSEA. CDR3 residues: CSVDQGQGDSYEQYF. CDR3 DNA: TGCAGCGTTGATCAGGGACAGGGGGACTCCTACGAGCAGTACTTC.

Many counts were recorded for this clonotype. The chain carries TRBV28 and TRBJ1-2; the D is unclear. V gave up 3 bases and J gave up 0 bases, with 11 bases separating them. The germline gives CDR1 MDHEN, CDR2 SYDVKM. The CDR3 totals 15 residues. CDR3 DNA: TGTGCCAGCAGTTTTTGGCAGGATACTAACTATGGCTACACCTTC. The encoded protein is CASSFWQDTNYGYTF.

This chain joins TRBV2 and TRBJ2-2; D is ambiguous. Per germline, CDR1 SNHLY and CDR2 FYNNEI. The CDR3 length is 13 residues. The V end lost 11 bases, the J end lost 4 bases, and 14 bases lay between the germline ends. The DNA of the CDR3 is TGTGCCTCCCTCTGGGGTCTCACCGGGGAGCTGTTTTTT. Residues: CASLWGLTGELFF.

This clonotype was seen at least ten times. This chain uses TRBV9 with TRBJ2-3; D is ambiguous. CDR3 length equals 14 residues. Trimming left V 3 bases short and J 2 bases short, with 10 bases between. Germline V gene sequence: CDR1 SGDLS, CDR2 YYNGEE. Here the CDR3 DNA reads TGTGCCAGCAGCGGGAGTGGGTACACAGATACGCAGTATTTT. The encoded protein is CASSGSGYTDTQYF.

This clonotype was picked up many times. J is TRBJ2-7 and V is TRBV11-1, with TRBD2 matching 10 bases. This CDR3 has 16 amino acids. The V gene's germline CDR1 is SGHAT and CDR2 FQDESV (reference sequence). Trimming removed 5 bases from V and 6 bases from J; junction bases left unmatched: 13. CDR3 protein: CASSDPRLAGVTEQYF. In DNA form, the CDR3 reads TGTGCCAGCAGCGACCCGAGGCTAGCGGGAGTCACCGAGCAGTACTTC.

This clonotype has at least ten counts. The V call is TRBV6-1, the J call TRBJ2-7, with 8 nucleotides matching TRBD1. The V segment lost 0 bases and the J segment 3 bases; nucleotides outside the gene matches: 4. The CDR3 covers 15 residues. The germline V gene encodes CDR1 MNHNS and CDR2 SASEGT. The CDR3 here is CASSEAGTGSYEQYF. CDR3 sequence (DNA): TGTGCCAGCAGTGAAGCCGGGACAGGAAGCTACGAGCAGTACTTC.

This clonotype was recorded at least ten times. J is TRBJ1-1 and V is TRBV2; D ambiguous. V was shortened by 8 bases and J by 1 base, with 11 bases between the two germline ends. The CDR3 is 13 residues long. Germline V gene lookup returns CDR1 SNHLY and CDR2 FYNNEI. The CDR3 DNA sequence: TGTGCCAGCGTCCGACTCCGGAACACTGAAGCTTTCTTT. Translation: CASVRLRNTEAFF.

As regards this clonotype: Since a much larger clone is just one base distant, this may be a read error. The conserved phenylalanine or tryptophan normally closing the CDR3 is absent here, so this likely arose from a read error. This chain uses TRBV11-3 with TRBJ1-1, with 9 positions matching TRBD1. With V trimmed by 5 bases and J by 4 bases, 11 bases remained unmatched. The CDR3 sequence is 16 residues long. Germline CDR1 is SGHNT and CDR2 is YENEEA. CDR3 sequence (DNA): TGTGCCAGCAGCAGCTCTCGTGGACAGGGGAGCACTGAAGCTTTCCTT. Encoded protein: CASSSSRGQGSTEAFL.

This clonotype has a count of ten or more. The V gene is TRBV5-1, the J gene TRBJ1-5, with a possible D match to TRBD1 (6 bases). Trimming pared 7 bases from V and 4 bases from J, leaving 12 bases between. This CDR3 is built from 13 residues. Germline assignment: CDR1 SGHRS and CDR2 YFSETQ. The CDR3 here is CASRTDRNQPQHF. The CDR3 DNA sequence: TGCGCCAGCCGAACCGACAGGAATCAGCCCCAGCATTTT.